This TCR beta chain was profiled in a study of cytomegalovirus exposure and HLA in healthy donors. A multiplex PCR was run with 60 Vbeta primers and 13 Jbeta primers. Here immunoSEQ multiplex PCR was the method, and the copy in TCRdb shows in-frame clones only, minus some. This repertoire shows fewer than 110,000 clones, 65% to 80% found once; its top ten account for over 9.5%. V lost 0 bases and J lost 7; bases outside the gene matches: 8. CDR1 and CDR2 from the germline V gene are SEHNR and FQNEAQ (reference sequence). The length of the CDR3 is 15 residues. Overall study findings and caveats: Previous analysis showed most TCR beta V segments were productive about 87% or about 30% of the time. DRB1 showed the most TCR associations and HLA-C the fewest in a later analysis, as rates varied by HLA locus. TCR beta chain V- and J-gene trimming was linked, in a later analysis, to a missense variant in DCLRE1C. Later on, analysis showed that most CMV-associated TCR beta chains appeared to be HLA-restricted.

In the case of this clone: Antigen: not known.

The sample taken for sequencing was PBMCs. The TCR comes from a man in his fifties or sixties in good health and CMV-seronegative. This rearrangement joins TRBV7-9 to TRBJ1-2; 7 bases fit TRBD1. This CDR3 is CASSLAGQGGFGYTF. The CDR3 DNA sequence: TGTGCCAGCAGCTTAGCTGGGCAGGGGGGTTTTGGCTACACCTTC.